This T cell receptor beta chain came from a study of blood T cell repertoires in COVID-19. Produced via immunoSEQ multiplex PCR; TCRdb's table is partial and in-frame only. This table has nearly 250,000 clones, 85% appearing once. The CDR3 sequence is 16 residues long. Germline V CDR1 and CDR2: MNHEY, SMNVEV (reference sequence). Between the trimmed V and J ends, which lost 4 bases and 1 base, there was a span of 15 bases. The chain combines TRBV27 with TRBJ2-3, with D maybe TRBD2 (6 bases). Sequenced input: PBMCs or T cells enriched from blood (not recorded which). The receptor's source is a woman aged 45 to 65 with acute COVID-19. CDR3: CASSSPLAGGTDTQYF. The CDR3 DNA is TGTGCCAGCAGTTCTCCACTAGCAGGAGGCACAGATACGCAGTATTTT.